This T cell receptor (beta chain) appears in the sequencing data of a study of human T cells and chemical hapten exposure. As for time point: healthy volunteer bleed at 2 weeks. The total RNA was obtained from whole blood that was not fractionated. Only a few counts were recorded for this clonotype. The CDR3 totals 16 residues. Germline CDR1 LGHNA, CDR2 YNFKEQ. Trimming cost V 3 bases and J 3 bases, with 17 bases left between them. Individual cDNA molecules (in the library) carried attached unique molecular identifiers. TCRdb used MiXCR to reprocess the RACE reads, holding one entry per CDR3 protein. Of roughly 100,000 distinct CDR3 sequences detected, just under 9% appear once; the ten largest clones hold approximately 2.8%.

The receptor's source is a female donor in good health. Some clones in this sample may be carry-over from other donors' samples. Material for sequencing was whole blood. This chain connects TRBV4-2 to TRBJ2-5; tentative D call: TRBD2 (6 bases). The CDR3 spells CASSHSRDSMKETQYF. The DNA of the CDR3 is TGTGCCAGCAGCCACTCTCGGGACTCGATGAAAGAGACCCAGTACTTC.